This TCR beta chain was identified during a study of blood T cell repertoires in COVID-19. Study background: Acute and convalescent COVID-19 samples came from the United States, Italy and Spain. T cells, B-cell-depleted T cells, or PBMCs provided the cDNA or gDNA that served as material.

The CDR3 covers 13 residues. The ends were cut back, 7 bases at V and 4 bases at J, with 14 bases in the middle. Germline assignment: CDR1 MGHDK and CDR2 SYGVNS. In the authors' workflow: How many nucleated cells were present was estimated from reference gene primer amplification. Assay used: immunoSEQ multiplex PCR; TCRdb lists only in-frame clones, some missing. V and J calls and clone size are given by that table; D and trimming were obtained from the DNA. The profile shows hundreds of thousands of clones, around nine tenths of them singletons. The source material was peripheral blood. The receptor was isolated from a human donor in a cohort sampled during active COVID-19. The chain joins TRBV25-1 to TRBJ2-7; D is possibly TRBD2 (6 bases). CDR3 protein: CASTPGGSYEQYF. The CDR3 DNA is TGTGCCAGCACACCCGGGGGTAGTTACGAGCAGTACTTC.